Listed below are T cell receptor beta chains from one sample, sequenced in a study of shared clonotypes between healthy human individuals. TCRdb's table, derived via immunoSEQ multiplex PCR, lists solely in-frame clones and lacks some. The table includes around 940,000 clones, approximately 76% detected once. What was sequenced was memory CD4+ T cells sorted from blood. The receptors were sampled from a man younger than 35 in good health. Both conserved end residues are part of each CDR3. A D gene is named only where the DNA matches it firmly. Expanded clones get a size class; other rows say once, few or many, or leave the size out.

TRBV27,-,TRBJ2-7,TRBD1,CASRGGTRNSYEQYF,TGTGCCAGCAGAGGGGGCACCCGCAATTCCTACGAGCAGTACTTC
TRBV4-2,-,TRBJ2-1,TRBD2,CASSHSLDSGGEQFF,TGTGCCAGCAGCCACTCCCTCGATAGCGGGGGTGAGCAGTTCTTC
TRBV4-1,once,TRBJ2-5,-,CASSQGLGGVGTQYF,TGCGCCAGCAGCCAAGGACTTGGCGGGGTAGGGACCCAGTACTTC
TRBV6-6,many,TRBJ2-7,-,CASSYSTAYEQYF,TGTGCCAGCAGTTACTCGACGGCCTACGAGCAGTACTTC
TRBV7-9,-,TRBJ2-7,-,CASSPGQMTYEQYF,TGTGCCAGCAGCCCCGGACAGATGACCTACGAGCAGTACTTC
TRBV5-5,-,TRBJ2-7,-,CASSLVLGEQYF,TGTGCCAGCAGCTTGGTTCTAGGAGAGCAGTACTTC
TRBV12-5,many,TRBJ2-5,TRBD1,CASGLSGQGRETQYF,TGTGCTAGTGGTTTGTCAGGACAGGGACGGGAGACCCAGTACTTC
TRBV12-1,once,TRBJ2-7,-,CASRLASQTYEQYF,TGTGCCAGCAGGCTAGCGTCCCAAACCTACGAGCAGTACTTC
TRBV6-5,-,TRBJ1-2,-,CASSYSIGGYGYTF,TGTGCCAGCAGTTACTCGATAGGGGGCTATGGCTACACCTTC
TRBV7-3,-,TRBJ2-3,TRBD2,CASSLKARGLAGGRTDTQYF,TGTGCCAGCAGCTTAAAGGCCCGGGGACTAGCGGGGGGAAGGACAGATACGCAGTATTTT
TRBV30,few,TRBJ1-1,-,CAWEGLKGAEAFF,TGTGCCTGGGAAGGACTAAAGGGAGCTGAAGCTTTCTTT
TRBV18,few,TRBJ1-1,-,CASSRQRASTEAFF,TGTGCCAGCTCCCGACAGAGGGCGAGCACTGAAGCTTTCTTT
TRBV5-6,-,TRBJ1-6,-,CASNLKGGVTYNSPLHF,TGTGCCAGCAATCTAAAAGGGGGGGTAACCTATAATTCACCCCTCCACTTT
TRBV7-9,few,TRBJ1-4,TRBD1,CASSGQGYEKLFF,TGTGCCAGCAGCGGACAGGGGTATGAAAAACTGTTTTTT
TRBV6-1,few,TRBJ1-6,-,CASSETGGPTTPLHF,TGTGCCAGCAGTGAAACCGGAGGACCGACGACACCCCTCCACTTT
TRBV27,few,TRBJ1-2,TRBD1,CASSLGTGGGYTF,TGTGCCAGCAGTTTAGGGACAGGGGGGGGCTACACCTTC
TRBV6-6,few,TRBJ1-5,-,CASSQTGDVSQHF,TGTGCCAGCAGTCAGACCGGGGACGTCTCCCAGCATTTT
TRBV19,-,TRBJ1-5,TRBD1,CASSIEPGTGGYSNQPQHF,TGTGCCAGTAGTATAGAACCGGGGACAGGGGGCTATAGCAATCAGCCCCAGCATTTT
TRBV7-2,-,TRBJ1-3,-,CASSHGARGNTIYF,TGTGCCAGCAGCCACGGGGCGCGAGGAAACACCATATATTTT
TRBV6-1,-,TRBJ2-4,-,CASSSRFAKNIQYF,TGTGCCAGCAGTAGCAGGTTTGCCAAAAACATTCAGTACTTC
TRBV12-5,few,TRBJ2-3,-,CASGLVGPPQYF,TGTGCTAGTGGTTTGGTGGGCCCACCGCAGTATTTT
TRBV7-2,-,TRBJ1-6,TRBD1,CASSRGQGANSPLHF,TGTGCCAGCAGCCGAGGACAGGGGGCGAATTCACCCCTCCACTTT
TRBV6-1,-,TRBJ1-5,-,CASTLWGSNQPQHF,TGTGCCAGCACCCTTTGGGGTAGCAATCAGCCCCAGCATTTT
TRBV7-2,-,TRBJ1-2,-,CASSFQQGYGYTF,TGTGCCAGCAGCTTTCAGCAGGGCTATGGCTACACCTTC
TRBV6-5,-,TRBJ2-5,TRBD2,CASSSLAGGLETQYF,TGTGCCAGCAGTTCGCTAGCGGGGGGGCTGGAGACCCAGTACTTC
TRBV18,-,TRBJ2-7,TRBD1,CASSPYGTGTYEQYF,TGTGCCAGCTCACCTTACGGGACAGGGACCTACGAGCAGTACTTC
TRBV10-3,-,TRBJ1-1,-,CAIRGDISAFF,TGTGCCATCAGAGGGGACATATCGGCTTTCTTT
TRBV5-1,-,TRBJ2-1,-,CASSLTGRNSYNEQFF,TGCGCCAGCAGCTTAACGGGTAGGAACTCCTACAATGAGCAGTTCTTC
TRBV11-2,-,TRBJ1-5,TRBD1,CASSFLGGTGLYSNQPQHF,TGTGCCAGCAGCTTTTTGGGAGGGACAGGACTTTATAGCAATCAGCCCCAGCATTTT
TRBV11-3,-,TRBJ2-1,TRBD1,CASSLTGTGGEQFF,TGTGCCAGCAGCTTGACCGGGACAGGGGGTGAGCAGTTCTTC
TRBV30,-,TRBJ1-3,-,CAWRRSSSGNTIYF,TGTGCCTGGAGGAGGTCGAGCTCTGGAAACACCATATATTTT
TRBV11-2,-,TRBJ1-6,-,CASSSTGFYAPLHF,TGTGCCAGCAGCTCGACAGGCTTTTATGCACCCCTCCACTTT
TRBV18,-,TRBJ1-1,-,CASSRAVGEAFF,TGTGCCAGCTCAAGGGCGGTGGGGGAAGCTTTCTTT
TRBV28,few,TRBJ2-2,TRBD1,CASSTSGTGRGGELFF,TGTGCCAGCAGCACAAGTGGGACAGGGCGGGGCGGGGAGCTGTTTTTT
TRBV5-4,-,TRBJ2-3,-,CASSRGGGTDTQYF,TGTGCCAGCAGCCGCGGAGGGGGGACAGATACGCAGTATTTT
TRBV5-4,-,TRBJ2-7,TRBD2,CASSAPGGATYEQYF,TGTGCCAGCAGCGCCCCGGGAGGAGCAACCTACGAGCAGTACTTC
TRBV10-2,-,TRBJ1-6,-,CASSGQGGSYNSPLHF,TGCGCCAGCAGTGGTCAAGGGGGCTCCTATAATTCACCCCTCCACTTT
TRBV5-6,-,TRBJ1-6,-,CASSSQSAGNSPLHF,TGTGCCAGCAGCTCCCAGAGTGCGGGTAATTCACCCCTCCACTTT
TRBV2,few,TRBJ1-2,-,CASRSDGTYGYTF,TGTGCCAGCAGATCAGACGGGACCTATGGCTACACCTTC
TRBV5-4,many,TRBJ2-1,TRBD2,CASSTTSASYNEQFF,TGTGCCAGCAGCACAACTAGCGCCTCCTACAATGAGCAGTTCTTC
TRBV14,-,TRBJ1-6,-,CASSQGTDPSPLHF,TGTGCCAGCAGCCAAGGGACGGACCCGTCACCCCTCCACTTT
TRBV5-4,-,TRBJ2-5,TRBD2,CASSWGSGGYQETQYF,TGTGCCAGCAGCTGGGGTTCGGGAGGGTACCAAGAGACCCAGTACTTC
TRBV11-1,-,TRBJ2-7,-,CASSLESAYEQYF,TGTGCCAGCAGCTTAGAATCCGCCTACGAGCAGTACTTC
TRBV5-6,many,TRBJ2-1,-,CASSLGGGRGTYNEQFF,TGTGCCAGCAGCCTGGGGGGCGGACGAGGGACATACAATGAGCAGTTCTTC
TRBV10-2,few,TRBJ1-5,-,CASTDGQNDNQPQHF,TGCGCCAGCACCGACGGACAAAATGACAATCAGCCCCAGCATTTT
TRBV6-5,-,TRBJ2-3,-,CASSPTPGTQYF,TGTGCCAGCAGCCCGACGCCCGGCACGCAGTATTTT
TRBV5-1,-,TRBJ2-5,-,CASSLVQQGQTQYF,TGCGCCAGCAGCTTGGTCCAACAGGGACAGACCCAGTACTTC
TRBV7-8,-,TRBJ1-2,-,CASSPSQRGGYTF,TGTGCCAGCAGCCCATCCCAAAGGGGTGGCTACACCTTC